This T cell receptor (beta chain) was recovered during a study of beta chain features in type 1 diabetes. Isolated RNA was reverse transcribed in full, so expressed TCRB transcripts were sequenced. The method was immunoSEQ multiplex PCR; TCRdb's version includes in-frame clones alone and lacks a portion of them. The sample has nearly 700,000 clones; around an eighth are singletons. Regarding the study as a whole: It was not settled here whether HLA type affects TCRB rearrangement. Among patients, naive, central memory and Treg TCRB repertoires appeared more similar than among healthy donors. Type 1 diabetes patients showed a moderate but significant shortening of TCRB CDR3s in all four CD4+ subsets.

V lost 0 bases and J lost 6, with 6 bases in between. The CDR3 is 12 residues long. Germline CDR1 GTSNPN, CDR2 SVGIG (reference sequence). With respect to this clone: Its antigen remains unidentified.

Via CD45RO/CCR7/CD25/CD127/CD95/CD27, cells of the CD4+ naive, central memory, regulatory and stem cell-like memory subsets were sorted. Sorting gave populations that all exceeded 98% purity. The sample consisted of naive CD4+ T cells from blood. The sequence was obtained from a man aged 18 to 29 with type 1 diabetes. The chain carries TRBV30 and TRBJ1-5; D perhaps matches TRBD1 (5 bases). The chain's CDR3 is CAWSVGVQPQHF. The CDR3 bases are TGTGCCTGGAGTGTGGGGGTTCAGCCCCAGCATTTT.